One T cell receptor (beta chain) is described in this entry. Original processing notes: Amplifying reference gene primers gave estimates of nucleated cell counts. Assay used: immunoSEQ multiplex PCR; TCRdb lists only in-frame clones, some missing. The D gene and trimming were derived from the DNA, and the V and J assignments and clone size from that table. This table holds hundreds of thousands of clones, approximately 84% found once. Trimming removed 3 bases from V and 5 bases from J; junction bases left unmatched: 9. The CDR3 is 15 residues long. Germline CDR1 and CDR2: SGHNT and YYREEE (reference sequence). The sample originates from a study of blood T cell repertoires in COVID-19.

The V and J genes are TRBV5-4 and TRBJ2-5, with 8 bases matching TRBD1. The receptor was derived from a man aged 35 to 55 with acute or convalescent COVID-19. Material for sequencing was peripheral blood. Written as DNA, the CDR3 is TGTGCCAGCAGCTCAGGGGGCGTCTCAGGGGAGACCCAGTACTTC. Translating gives CASSSGGVSGETQYF.